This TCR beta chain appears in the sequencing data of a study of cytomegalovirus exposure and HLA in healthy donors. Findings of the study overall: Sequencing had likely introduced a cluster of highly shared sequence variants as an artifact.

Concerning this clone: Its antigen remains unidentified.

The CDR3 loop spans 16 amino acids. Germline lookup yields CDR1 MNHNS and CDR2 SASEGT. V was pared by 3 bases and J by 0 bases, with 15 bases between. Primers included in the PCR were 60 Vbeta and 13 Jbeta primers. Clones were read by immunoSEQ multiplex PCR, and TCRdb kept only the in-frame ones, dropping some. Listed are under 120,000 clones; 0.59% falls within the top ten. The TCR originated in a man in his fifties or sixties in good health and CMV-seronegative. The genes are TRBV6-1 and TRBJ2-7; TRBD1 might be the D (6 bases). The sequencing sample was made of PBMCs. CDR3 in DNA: TGTGCCAGCAGTGACCTCTTAGGGACAAACTCCTACGAGCAGTACTTC. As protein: CASSDLLGTNSYEQYF.